This paragraph covers one TCR beta chain sequence. Its antigen is currently unknown. This sample stems from a study of T cell responses to AZD1222 COVID-19 vaccine. Study-level points and caveats: Scientists sampled the repertoires only once the peak T cell response had passed.

The length of the CDR3 is 14 residues. V gave up 3 bases and J gave up 11 bases, with 14 bases separating them. Using immunoSEQ multiplex PCR, the repertoire was profiled, and TCRdb retains in-frame clones only, with some absent. This repertoire shows 100,000 to 150,000 clones, roughly 87% found once; its top ten account for 4% to 5.5%. The receptor was isolated from an adult in good health. The sample was peripheral blood, taken on day 0 of MenACWY control vaccination. The chain is built from TRBV23-1 and TRBJ1-6; D is unclear. TRBV23-1 is an open reading frame whose function is uncertain. CDR3 nucleotide sequence: TGCGCCAGCAGTCATAGACCGACCCTACCACCCCTCCACTTT. Its translation is CASSHRPTLPPLHF.